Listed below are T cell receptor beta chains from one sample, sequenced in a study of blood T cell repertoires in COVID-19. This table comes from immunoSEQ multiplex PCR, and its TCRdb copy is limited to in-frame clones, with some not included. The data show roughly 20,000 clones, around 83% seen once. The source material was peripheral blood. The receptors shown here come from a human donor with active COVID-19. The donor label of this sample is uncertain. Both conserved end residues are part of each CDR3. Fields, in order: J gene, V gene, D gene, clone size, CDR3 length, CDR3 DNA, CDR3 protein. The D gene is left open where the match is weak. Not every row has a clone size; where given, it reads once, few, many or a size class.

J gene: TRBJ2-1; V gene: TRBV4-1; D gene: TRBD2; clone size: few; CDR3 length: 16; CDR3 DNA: TGCGCCAGCAGCCCCAGGGTAACTAGCGGGAGCCATGAGCAGTTCTTC; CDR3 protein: CASSPRVTSGSHEQFF
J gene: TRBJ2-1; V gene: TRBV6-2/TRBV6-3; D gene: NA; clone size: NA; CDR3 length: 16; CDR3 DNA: TGTGCCAGCAGCTCCGACAGGAGCTTTTCCTACAATGAGCAGTTCTTC; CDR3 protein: CASSSDRSFSYNEQFF
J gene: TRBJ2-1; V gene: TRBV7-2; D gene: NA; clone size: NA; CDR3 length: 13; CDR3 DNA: TGTGCCAGCAGCACCCCGGGGAGCAATGAGCAGTTCTTC; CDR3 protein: CASSTPGSNEQFF
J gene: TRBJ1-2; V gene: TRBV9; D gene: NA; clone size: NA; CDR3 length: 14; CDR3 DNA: TGTGCCAGCAGCACCCGGGGGGCGTACTATGGCTACACCTTC; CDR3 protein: CASSTRGAYYGYTF
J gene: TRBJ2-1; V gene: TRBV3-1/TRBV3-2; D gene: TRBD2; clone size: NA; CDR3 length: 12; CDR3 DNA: TGTGCCAGCAGCCAAGGGGCGGGAGGCCTGTTCTTC; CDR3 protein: CASSQGAGGLFF
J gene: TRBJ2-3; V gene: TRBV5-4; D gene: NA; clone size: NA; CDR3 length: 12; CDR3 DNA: TGTGCCAGCAGCTTGGAGCGGGATACGCAGTATTTT; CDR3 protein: CASSLERDTQYF
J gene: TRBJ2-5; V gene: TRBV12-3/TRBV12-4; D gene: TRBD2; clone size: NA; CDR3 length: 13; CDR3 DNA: TGTGCAAGCGCGCGGGAGGGCCAAGAGACCCAGTACTTC; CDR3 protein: CASAREGQETQYF
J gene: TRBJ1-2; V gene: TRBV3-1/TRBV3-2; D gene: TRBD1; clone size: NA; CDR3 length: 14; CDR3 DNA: TGTGCCAGCAGCCAAAAGACAGGGGGTTATGGCTACACCTTC; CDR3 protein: CASSQKTGGYGYTF
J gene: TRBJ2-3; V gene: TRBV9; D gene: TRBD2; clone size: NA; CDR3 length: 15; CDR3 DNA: TGTGCCAGCAGCGTAGGGGGCGCGGGGGGAGATACGCAGTATTTT; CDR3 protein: CASSVGGAGGDTQYF
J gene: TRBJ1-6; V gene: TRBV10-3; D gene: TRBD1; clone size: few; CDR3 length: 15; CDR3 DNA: TGTGCCATCAGCCCACAGGGGGCGAGGAATTCACCCCTCCACTTT; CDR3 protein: CAISPQGARNSPLHF
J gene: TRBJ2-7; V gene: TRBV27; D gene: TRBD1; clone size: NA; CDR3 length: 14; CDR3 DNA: TGTGCCAGCAGTGGGCTCCAGGGGGCCTACGAGCAGTACTTC; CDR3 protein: CASSGLQGAYEQYF
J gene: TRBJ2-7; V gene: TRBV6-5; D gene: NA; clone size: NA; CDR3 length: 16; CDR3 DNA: TGTGCCAGCAGTTACTCGGGGGGTTTACTACTACGGGAGCAGTACTTC; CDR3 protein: CASSYSGGLLLREQYF
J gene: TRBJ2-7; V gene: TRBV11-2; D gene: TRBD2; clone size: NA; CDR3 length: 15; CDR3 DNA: TGTGCCAGCAGCGGACTAGCGGGAAGCTCCTACGAGCAGTACTTC; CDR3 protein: CASSGLAGSSYEQYF
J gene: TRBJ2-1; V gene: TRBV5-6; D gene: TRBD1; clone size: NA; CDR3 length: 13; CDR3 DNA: TGTCCATCGGGAACAGGGGATTACAATGAGCAGTTCTTC; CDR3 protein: CPSGTGDYNEQFF
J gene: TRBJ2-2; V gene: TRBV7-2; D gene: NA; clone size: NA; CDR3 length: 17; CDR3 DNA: TGTGCCAGCAGGACTACATCGGGACTTAAATACACCGGGGAGCTGTTTTTT; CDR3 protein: CASRTTSGLKYTGELFF
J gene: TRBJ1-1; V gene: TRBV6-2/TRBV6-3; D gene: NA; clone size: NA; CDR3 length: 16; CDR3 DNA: TGTGCCAGCAGTTACGGCTCTTTACAGGTTATCGCTGAAGCTTTCTTT; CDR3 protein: CASSYGSLQVIAEAFF
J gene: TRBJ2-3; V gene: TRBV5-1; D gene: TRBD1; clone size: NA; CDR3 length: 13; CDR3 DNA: TGCGCCAGCCGTCCAGGGGGCGGGGATACGCAGTATTTT; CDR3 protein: CASRPGGGDTQYF
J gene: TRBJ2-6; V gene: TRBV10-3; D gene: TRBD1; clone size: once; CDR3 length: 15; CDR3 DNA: TGTGCCATCAGGGACAGGGATTCTGGGGCCAACGTCCTGACTTTC; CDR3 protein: CAIRDRDSGANVLTF
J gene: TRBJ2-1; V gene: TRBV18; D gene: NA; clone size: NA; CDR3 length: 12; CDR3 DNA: TGTGCCAGCTCACGGAGTTACAATGAGCAGTTCTTC; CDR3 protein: CASSRSYNEQFF
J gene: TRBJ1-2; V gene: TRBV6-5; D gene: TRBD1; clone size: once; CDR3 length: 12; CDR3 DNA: TGTGCCAGCATCGACAGGGTTTCTGGCTACACCTTC; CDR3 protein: CASIDRVSGYTF
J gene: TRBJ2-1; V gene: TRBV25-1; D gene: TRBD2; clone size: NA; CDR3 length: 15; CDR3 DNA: TGTGCCAGCAGTGAGTCTAGCGGGAGAATAAATGAGCAGTTCTTC; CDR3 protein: CASSESSGRINEQFF
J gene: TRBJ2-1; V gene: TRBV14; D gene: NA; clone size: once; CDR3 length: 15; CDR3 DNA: TGTGCCAGCAGCCAAGAGCGGAGCTCCTACAATGAGCAGTTCTTC; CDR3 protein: CASSQERSSYNEQFF